This T cell receptor (beta chain) was obtained from a study of vaccination effects on CD4 cells after COVID-19. Across the study: After vaccination, a few convalescent patients were sampled at early and late time points. Study-level points and caveats: Infection- and vaccine-induced clones contracted markedly late after vaccination.

Germline V gene sequence: CDR1 GTSNPN, CDR2 SVGIG (reference sequence). This CDR3 region has 15 residues. Trimming removed 3 bases from V and 1 base from J, with 14 bases in between. A note on this clone: The antigen is not known.

Sequenced by immunoSEQ multiplex PCR; TCRdb stores in-frame clones only, minus some. Of roughly 15,000 clones listed, less than 85% are singletons. With the ViraFEST assay, the study expanded antigen-specific CD4+ T cells using viral peptide pools, then sequenced them. The authors isolated CD4+ T cells after 9 to 10 days of culture. Infection with SARS-CoV-2 occurred in the person between March and December 2020, and PCR confirmed it. Participants were vaccinated with two doses of either the BNT162b2 or mRNA-1273 vaccine. IL-2 medium took the place of half the medium on both days 3 and 7. This sequence originates from a human donor who had a prior SARS-CoV-2 infection. This specimen was CD4+ T cells from PBMCs cultured with SARS-CoV-2 spike peptides, taken after COVID-19 vaccination. The V gene is TRBV30, the J gene TRBJ2-3, with D maybe TRBD1 (5 bases). The CDR3 DNA reads as TGTGCCTGGAGCCCTCTATTCAGGGGCACAGATACGCAGTATTTT. Translating it yields CAWSPLFRGTDTQYF.